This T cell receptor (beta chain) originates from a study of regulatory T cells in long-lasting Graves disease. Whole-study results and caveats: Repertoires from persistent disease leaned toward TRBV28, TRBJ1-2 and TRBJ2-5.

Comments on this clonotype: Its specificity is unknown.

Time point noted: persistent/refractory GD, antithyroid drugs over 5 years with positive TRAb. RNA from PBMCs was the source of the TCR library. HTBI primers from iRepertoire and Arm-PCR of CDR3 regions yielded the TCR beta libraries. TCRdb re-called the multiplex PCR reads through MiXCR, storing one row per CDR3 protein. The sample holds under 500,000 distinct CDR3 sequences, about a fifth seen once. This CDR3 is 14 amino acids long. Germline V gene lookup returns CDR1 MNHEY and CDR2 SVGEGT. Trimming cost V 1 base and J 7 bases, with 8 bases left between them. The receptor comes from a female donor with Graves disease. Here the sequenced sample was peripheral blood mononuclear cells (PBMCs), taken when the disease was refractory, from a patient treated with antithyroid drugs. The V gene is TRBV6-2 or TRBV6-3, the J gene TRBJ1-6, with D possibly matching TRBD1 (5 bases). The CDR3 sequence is CASSYWDRNSPLHF. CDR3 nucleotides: TGTGCCAGCAGTTACTGGGACCGAAATTCACCCCTCCACTTT.